These 28 T cell receptor beta chains share one sample of origin, sequenced in a study of T cells in Graves' hyperthyroidism and ophthalmopathy. Researchers took RNA transcripts and amplified the TCR beta CDR3 regions from them. HTBI primers drove first-round RT-PCR of the TCR CDR3. TCRdb re-analysed the multiplex PCR reads in MiXCR, keeping a single row per CDR3 protein. The table includes fewer than 650,000 distinct CDR3 sequences, 14% detected once. The specimen was blood. Receptors were obtained from a woman aged 40 to 50 with Graves' hyperthyroidism.

This clonotype has at least ten counts. V usage is TRBV2 and J usage is TRBJ1-6; D is undetermined. The CDR3 runs to 12 residues. The germline gives CDR1 SNHLY, CDR2 FYNNEI. V was clipped by 4 bases and J by 7 bases, with 5 bases between them. The CDR3 sequence: CASSATNSPLHF. The CDR3 nucleotides read TGTGCCAGCAGTGCTACAAATTCACCCCTCCACTTT.

Only a few counts were recorded for this clonotype. The genes are TRBV3-1 and TRBJ1-2; perhaps TRBD1 as D (6 bases). The V gene's germline CDR1 is LGHDT and CDR2 YNNKEL (reference sequence). The CDR3 totals 13 residues. V dropped 3 bases and J dropped 7 bases, with 12 bases sitting between them. DNA of the CDR3: TGTGCCAGCAGCCAGTCGGACAGATCTGGCTACACCTTC. Protein product: CASSQSDRSGYTF.

This clonotype was found many times. This chain links TRBV28 with TRBJ2-7; TRBD2 aligns across 8 bases. Germline V gene lookup returns CDR1 MDHEN and CDR2 SYDVKM. The CDR3 loop spans 13 amino acids. CDR3 sequence reads: CSSRGGSSYEQYF. The CDR3 region has the DNA TGTTCGTCCCGGGGGGGATCCTCCTACGAGCAGTACTTC.

This clonotype has a count of ten or more. The chain has TRBV12-3 or TRBV12-4 and TRBJ2-1; D ambiguous. The CDR3 covers 14 residues. Trimming took off 5 bases at V and 2 bases at J, with 10 bases between the two ends. The CDR3, as DNA: TGTGCCAGCAGTGTCGGGCCCCCCTACAATGAGCAGTTCTTC. Its protein is CASSVGPPYNEQFF.

This clonotype was seen at least ten times. V gene TRBV28 combines with J gene TRBJ1-4; possibly TRBD1 for D (6 bases). The ends were cut back, 2 bases at V and 8 bases at J, with 12 bases in the middle. Germline V gene lookup returns CDR1 MDHEN and CDR2 SYDVKM. This CDR3 contains 14 residues. The CDR3 DNA reads as TGTGCCAGCAGTTTAAGGTACAGGGAAGAAAAACTGTTTTTT. Its translation is CASSLRYREEKLFF. Based on the CDR3 plus reference TRBV28 and TRBJ1-4, the full variable domain is DVKVTQSSRYLVKRTGEKVFLECVQDMDHENMFWYRQDPGLGLRLIYFSYDVKMKEKGDIPEGYSVSREKKERFSLILESASTNQTSMYLCASSLRYREEKLFFGSGTQLSVL.

The chain has TRBV20-1 and TRBJ2-1, with TRBD2 matching over 7 bases. The CDR3 has 15 residues. The germline gives CDR1 DFQATT, CDR2 SNEGSKA (reference sequence). V lost 0 bases, J lost 0 bases, and 2 bases stayed unmatched. The CDR3 reads CSARDPSGSYNEQFF. CDR3 coding DNA: TGCAGTGCTAGAGATCCTAGCGGCTCCTACAATGAGCAGTTCTTC.

This clonotype was counted many times. The chain couples TRBV5-5 to TRBJ2-1; 11 bases map to TRBD2. Unmatched junction bases numbered 4, after V lost 0 bases and J lost 8 bases. The CDR3 extends over 15 amino acids. Germline V CDR1 and CDR2: SGHKS, YYEKEE (reference sequence). The CDR3 sequence is CASSLVAGGNDEQFF. CDR3 bases: TGTGCCAGCAGCTTGGTAGCGGGAGGGAACGATGAGCAGTTCTTC.

The V call is TRBV29-1, the J call TRBJ1-1; weak D call: TRBD1 (6 bases). Germline V gives CDR1 SQVTM, CDR2 ANQGSEA. The V gene lost 5 bases and the J gene lost 1 base, with 11 bases spanning the gap. CDR3 length: 13 amino acids. The CDR3 bases are TGCAGCGTTTTGGGGGCCTCGAACACTGAAGCTTTCTTT. It specifies CSVLGASNTEAFF.

This chain uses TRBV10-3 with TRBJ2-2; the match to TRBD1 covers 7 bases. Germline loops: CDR1 ENHRY, CDR2 SYGVKD. J gave up 6 bases and V 4 bases, and 11 bases lay outside the gene matches. The CDR3 covers 16 residues. CDR3 nucleotides: TGTGCCATCAGTGTAGAGGGGGCAAGGGGAGCCGGGGAGCTGTTTTTT. This translates into CAISVEGARGAGELFF.

This clonotype was found many times. V gene TRBV28 combines with J gene TRBJ1-2, with D unresolved. The CDR3 consists of 12 residues. Germline V lookup: CDR1 MDHEN, CDR2 SYDVKM. The CDR3 spells CVVARANYGYTF. The CDR3, as DNA: TGTGTCGTAGCTCGGGCTAACTATGGCTACACCTTC.

At least ten counts were recorded for this clonotype. This sequence joins TRBV28 and TRBJ2-7; possibly TRBD2 for D (5 bases). The CDR3 totals 16 residues. Germline assignment: CDR1 MDHEN and CDR2 SYDVKM. The germline V and J ends were trimmed by 3 bases and 4 bases, with 19 bases remaining between them. CDR3 residues: CASSLGSGSVLYEQYF. CDR3 nucleotides: TGTGCCAGCAGTTTGGGGTCGGGTAGCGTTTTGTACGAGCAGTACTTC.

This clonotype was found a few times. V usage is TRBV4-1 and J usage is TRBJ1-2; D not resolved. The CDR3 is made up of 16 amino acids. Germline CDR1 MGHRA, CDR2 YSYEKL. Trimming cost V 0 bases and J 1 base, with 12 bases left between them. The CDR3 loop is CASSQELAGYNYGYTF. CDR3 sequence (DNA): TGCGCCAGCAGCCAAGAATTAGCGGGTTATAACTATGGCTACACCTTC.

The sample holds many counts of this clonotype. The CDR3 nucleotides read TGTGCCTGGAGTTTCGCCTCCAATCAGCCCCAGCATTTT. It codes for CAWSFASNQPQHF. This chain links TRBV30 with TRBJ1-5, with D hard to call. Germline CDR1 reads GTSNPN; CDR2 reads SVGIG (reference sequence). V was shortened by 2 bases and J by 3 bases, with 8 bases between the two germline ends. The CDR3 is 13 amino acids. Drawing the rest from reference TRBV30 and TRBJ1-5, the complete variable domain is SQTIHQWPATLVQPVGSPLSLECTVEGTSNPNLYWYRQAAGRGLQLLFYSVGIGQISSEVPQNLSASRPQDRQFILSSKKLLLSDSGFYLCAWSFASNQPQHFGDGTRLSIL.

This clonotype was counted at least ten times. The V and J genes are TRBV6-1 and TRBJ2-1; 13 bases are a match to TRBD2. The CDR3 sequence is 19 residues long. V was pared by 5 bases and J by 1 base, with 11 bases of the junction left unmatched. Per the germline V gene, CDR1 is MNHNS and CDR2 is SASEGT. The CDR3 protein is CASSTTSGRSRGSYNEQFF. CDR3 nucleotide sequence: TGTGCCAGCAGTACGACTAGCGGGAGGTCAAGAGGTTCCTACAATGAGCAGTTCTTC.

This clonotype was counted many times. The chain has TRBV29-1 and TRBJ2-7; 9 nucleotides agree with TRBD1. Germline values: CDR1 SQVTM, CDR2 ANQGSEA. The CDR3 is 13 amino acids. Trimming at V came to 4 bases and at J to 4 bases, leaving 5 bases not matched to a gene. CDR3 loop: CSVGWGQGYEQYF. CDR3 DNA: TGCAGCGTTGGATGGGGACAGGGTTACGAGCAGTACTTC.

This clonotype was detected a few times. This rearrangement joins TRBV13 to TRBJ2-4; D possibly corresponds to TRBD2 (6 bases). Germline lookup yields CDR1 PRHDT and CDR2 FYEKMQ (reference sequence). CDR3 length: 14 amino acids. V was clipped by 2 bases and J by 4 bases, with 9 bases between them. CDR3: CASSLRLGKNIQYF. CDR3 nucleotide sequence: TGTGCCAGCAGCTTAAGACTAGGTAAAAACATTCAGTACTTC.

This clonotype occurred a few times. V gene TRBV5-1 combines with J gene TRBJ2-5; 8 nucleotides align to TRBD1. Per the germline V gene, CDR1 is SGHRS and CDR2 is YFSETQ. This CDR3 has 14 amino acids. J gave up 7 bases and V 4 bases, and 9 bases lay outside the gene matches. The CDR3 DNA reads as TGCGCCAGCAGCCCGGACAGGGCGGTACGGACCCAGTACTTC. This codes for CASSPDRAVRTQYF.

This clonotype appeared a few times. The V and J genes are TRBV6-1 and TRBJ1-4; 9 bases agree with TRBD1. CDR3 length: 13 amino acids. Germline V CDR1 and CDR2: MNHNS, SASEGT. V lost 6 bases and J lost 7; bases outside the gene matches: 3. CDR3 sequence (DNA): TGTGCCAGCAGGGGACAGGGATTTGAAAAACTGTTTTTT. It yields the protein CASRGQGFEKLFF.

This clonotype occurred many times. The chain is built from TRBV2 and TRBJ2-1; 8 nucleotides line up with TRBD2. With 2 bases clipped from V and 6 bases from J, the junction kept 3 bases outside the gene matches. The CDR3 runs to 14 residues. In germline, CDR1 is SNHLY, CDR2 FYNNEI. In DNA, the CDR3 is TGTGCCAGCAGTGAACAAGGACTAGCCAATGAGCAGTTCTTC. Translation gives CASSEQGLANEQFF.

This clonotype has a count of ten or more. This chain connects TRBV12-3 or TRBV12-4 to TRBJ2-1; D is uncertain. Trimming took off 4 bases at V and 0 bases at J, with 19 bases between the two ends. The CDR3 has 18 amino acids. DNA for the CDR3: TGTGCCAGCAGTTCCCGATCCAAGAGCCGGAGCTCCTACAATGAGCAGTTCTTC. Amino acid sequence: CASSSRSKSRSSYNEQFF.

V is TRBV28 and J is TRBJ2-3; 9 bases align to TRBD1. Trimming removed 3 bases from V and 0 bases from J; junction bases left unmatched: 7. CDR3 length: 17 residues. The germline V gene encodes CDR1 MDHEN and CDR2 SYDVKM. CDR3 nucleotides: TGTGCCAGCAGTTTCCCCGGGACAGGGTCTAGCACAGATACGCAGTATTTT. As protein: CASSFPGTGSSTDTQYF.

This clonotype was seen repeatedly, ten times or more. The chain combines TRBV20-1 with TRBJ2-1; D not certain. V was pared by 5 bases and J by 4 bases, with 6 bases between. Germline V lookup: CDR1 DFQATT, CDR2 SNEGSKA (reference sequence). The CDR3 consists of 11 residues. The CDR3 loop reads CSAPRYNEQFF. CDR3 sequence (DNA): TGCAGTGCTCCTCGGTACAATGAGCAGTTCTTC.

In its sample, this clonotype was seen many times. This sequence joins TRBV20-1 and TRBJ2-5, with 8 bases matching TRBD2. The CDR3 has 15 amino acids. CDR1 DFQATT and CDR2 SNEGSKA come from the germline V gene (reference sequence). The trim removed 7 bases at V and 5 bases at J, leaving 15 bases unmatched. The chain's CDR3 is CSVSRSSGGSETQYF. As DNA, the CDR3 is TGCAGTGTCTCCCGTTCCTCGGGAGGGTCGGAGACCCAGTACTTC.

In its sample, this clonotype was seen a few times. The chain employs TRBV6-1 and TRBJ2-7, with D perhaps TRBD2 (6 bases). Germline V CDR1 and CDR2: MNHNS, SASEGT. The CDR3 totals 13 residues. V dropped 7 bases and J dropped 0 bases, with 10 bases sitting between them. For the CDR3, the DNA is TGTGCCAGCAAGGCGGGGAGCTCCTACGAGCAGTACTTC. Its translation: CASKAGSSYEQYF.

V usage is TRBV6-1 and J usage is TRBJ1-2; no definite D call. The CDR3 totals 12 residues. Trimming removed 6 bases from V and 6 bases from J, with 11 bases in between. CDR1 MNHNS and CDR2 SASEGT come from the germline V gene. CDR3 nucleotide sequence: TGTGCCAGCAGACTGGCTGGGAATGGCTACACCTTC. This sequence encodes CASRLAGNGYTF.

The chain uses TRBV6-1 and TRBJ2-3, with D uncertain. The CDR3 is made up of 12 amino acids. The germline V gene has CDR1 MNHNS and CDR2 SASEGT. Trimming took 7 bases from V and 1 from J, leaving 6 bases between them. The CDR3 DNA sequence: TGTGCCAGCAAGAGTGGCACAGATACGCAGTATTTT. This encodes CASKSGTDTQYF.

This clonotype was observed at least ten times. V and J are TRBV28 and TRBJ2-5; 12 bases are shared with TRBD1. The CDR3 extends over 15 amino acids. Trimming removed 10 bases from V and 4 bases from J; junction bases left unmatched: 10. Germline CDR1 MDHEN, CDR2 SYDVKM. Written as DNA, the CDR3 is TGTGCCACCGCGGGACAGGGGGCGCGCGGAGAGACCCAGTACTTC. This translates into CATAGQGARGETQYF.

This clonotype was seen ten or more times. The chain has TRBV27 and TRBJ2-7; a possible D gene is TRBD2 (5 bases). V shed 8 bases and J shed 3 bases, with 17 bases lying between them. CDR1 and CDR2 (germline): MNHEY, SMNVEV (reference sequence). This CDR3 has 14 residues. The CDR3 protein is CASGPMDGNYEQYF. The CDR3 DNA reads as TGTGCCAGCGGACCTATGGACGGGAACTACGAGCAGTACTTC.